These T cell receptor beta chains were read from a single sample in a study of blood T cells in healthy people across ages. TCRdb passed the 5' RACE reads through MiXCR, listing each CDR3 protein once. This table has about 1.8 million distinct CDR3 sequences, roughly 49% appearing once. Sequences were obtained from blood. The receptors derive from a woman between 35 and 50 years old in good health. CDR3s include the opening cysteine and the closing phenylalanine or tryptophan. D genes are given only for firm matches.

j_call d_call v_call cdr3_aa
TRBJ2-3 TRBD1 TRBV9 CASSADLRDRDTDTQYF
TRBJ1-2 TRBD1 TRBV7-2 CASSSQTGTNYGYTF
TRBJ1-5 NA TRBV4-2 CASRGGNQPQHF
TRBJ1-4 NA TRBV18 CASSPEQAGVEKLFF
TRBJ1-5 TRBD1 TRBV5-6 CASSLGPSTGTGWRQPQHF
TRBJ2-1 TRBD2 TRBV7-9 CASSLMVAGLNEQFF
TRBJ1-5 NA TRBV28 CASRSYQPQHF
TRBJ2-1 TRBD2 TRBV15 CATSRGHSGGAANEQFF
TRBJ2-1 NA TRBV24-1 CATSDWARGEQFF
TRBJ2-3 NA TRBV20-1 CSAPVLSTDTQYF
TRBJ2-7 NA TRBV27 CASSVRGEVQYF
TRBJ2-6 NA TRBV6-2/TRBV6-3 CASLTGGAGANVLTF
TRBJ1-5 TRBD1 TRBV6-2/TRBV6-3 CASSIRPTGGSNQPQHF
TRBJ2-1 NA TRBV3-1 CASSIRDTEQFF
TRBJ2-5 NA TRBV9 CASRGPDQETQYF
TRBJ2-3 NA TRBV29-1 CIVDPDTQYF
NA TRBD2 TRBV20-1 CSAIHLAGGLEQYF
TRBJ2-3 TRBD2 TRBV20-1 CSPSKGLYYPDTQYF
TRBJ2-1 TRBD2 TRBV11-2 CASSGTSGGANEQFF
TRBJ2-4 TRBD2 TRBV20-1 CSASGVLAGEPLAKNIQYF
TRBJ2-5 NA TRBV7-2 CASSLVLLGLGKVETQYF
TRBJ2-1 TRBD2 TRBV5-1 CASSLRGRGSSYNEQFF
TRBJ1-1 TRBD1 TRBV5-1 CASSPTGTANTEAFF
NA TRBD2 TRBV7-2 CASSKTGESGGYNEQYF
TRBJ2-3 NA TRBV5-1 CASSLTTDTQYF
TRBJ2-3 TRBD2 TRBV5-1 CASSSELAGGFPTDTQYF
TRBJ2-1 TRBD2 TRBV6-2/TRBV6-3 CASSYPGTKAFF
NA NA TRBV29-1 CSVCPGKDYEQYF
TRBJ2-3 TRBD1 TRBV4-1 CASSQLPGQGLNTQYF
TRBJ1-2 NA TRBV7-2 CASSPGPGIYGYTF
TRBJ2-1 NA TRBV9 CASSVVHNNAGSAADNEQFF
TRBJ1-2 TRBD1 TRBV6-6 CASSSEGTARGYTF
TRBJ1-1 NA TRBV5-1 CASSAGGAGDTEAFF
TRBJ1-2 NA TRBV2 CASSEEGSGYGYTF
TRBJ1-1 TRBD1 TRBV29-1 CSVVPRDRGLPEAFF
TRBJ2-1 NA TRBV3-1 CASSRAGRSYNEQFF
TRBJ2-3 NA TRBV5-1 CASSLARKATDTQYF